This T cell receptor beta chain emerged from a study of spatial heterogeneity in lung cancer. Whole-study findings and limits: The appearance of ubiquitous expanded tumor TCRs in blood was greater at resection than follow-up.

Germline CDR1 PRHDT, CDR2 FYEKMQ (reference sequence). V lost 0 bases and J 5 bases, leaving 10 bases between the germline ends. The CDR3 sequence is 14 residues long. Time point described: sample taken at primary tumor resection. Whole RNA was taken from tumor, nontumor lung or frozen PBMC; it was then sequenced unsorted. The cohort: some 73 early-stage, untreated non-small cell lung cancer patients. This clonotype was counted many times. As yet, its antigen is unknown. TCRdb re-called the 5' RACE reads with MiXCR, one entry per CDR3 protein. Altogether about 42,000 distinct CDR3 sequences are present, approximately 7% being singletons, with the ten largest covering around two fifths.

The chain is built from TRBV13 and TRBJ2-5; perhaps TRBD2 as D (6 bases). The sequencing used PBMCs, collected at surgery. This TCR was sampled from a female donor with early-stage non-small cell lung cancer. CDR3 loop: CASSLGLARETQYF. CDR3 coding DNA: TGTGCCAGCAGCTTAGGTCTAGCGCGGGAGACCCAGTACTTC.